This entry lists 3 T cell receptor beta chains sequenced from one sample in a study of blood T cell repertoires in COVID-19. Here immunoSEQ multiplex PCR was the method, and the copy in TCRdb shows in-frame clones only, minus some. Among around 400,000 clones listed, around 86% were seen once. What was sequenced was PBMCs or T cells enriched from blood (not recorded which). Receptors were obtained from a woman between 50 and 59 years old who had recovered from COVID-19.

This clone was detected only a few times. Here the CDR3 DNA reads TGTGCCAGTAGTATAACGGGGGGATTCAATGAGCAGTTCTTC. It codes for CASSITGGFNEQFF. V usage is TRBV19 and J usage is TRBJ2-1; 7 nucleotides agree with TRBD2. The CDR3 loop spans 14 amino acids. The germline gives CDR1 LNHDA, CDR2 SQIVND (reference sequence). Trimming removed 2 bases from V and 6 bases from J; junction bases left unmatched: 4.

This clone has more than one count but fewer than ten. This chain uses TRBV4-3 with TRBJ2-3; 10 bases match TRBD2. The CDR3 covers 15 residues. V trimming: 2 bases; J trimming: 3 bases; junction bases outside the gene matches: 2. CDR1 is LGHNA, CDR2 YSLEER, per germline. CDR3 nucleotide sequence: TGCGCCAGCAGCCAAAATAGCGGGGGGACAGATACGCAGTATTTT. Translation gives CASSQNSGGTDTQYF.

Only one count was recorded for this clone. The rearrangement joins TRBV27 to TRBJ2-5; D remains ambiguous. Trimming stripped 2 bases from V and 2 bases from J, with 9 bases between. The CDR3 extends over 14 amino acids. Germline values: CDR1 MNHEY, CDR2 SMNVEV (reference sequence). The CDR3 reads CASSLRQTQETQYF. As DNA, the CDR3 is TGTGCCAGCAGTTTACGGCAGACTCAAGAGACCCAGTACTTC.